Shown below are 25 T cell receptor beta chains from a single sample sequenced in a study of Ad26.COV2.S vaccination and SARS-CoV-2 variants. The data were produced by immunoSEQ multiplex PCR, yet TCRdb's version contains in-frame clones alone and is incomplete. The data hold around 450,000 clones, with 90% observed a single time. The treatment was: 15 to 20 received Ad26.COV2.S at low or high dose, single or two shots; several received placebo; per-sample allocation not given. Specimens were obtained on day 63 following the first vaccine or placebo injection. Sample: peripheral blood, taken in a trial of Ad26.COV2.S vaccine versus placebo. These receptor sequences come from a person between 18 and 60 years old who received the Ad26.COV2.S COVID-19 vaccine or a placebo.

V and J are TRBV6-2 or TRBV6-3 and TRBJ2-1; D not certain. Trimming took 7 bases from V and 0 from J, leaving 13 bases between them. This CDR3 spans 15 amino acids. CDR1 is MNHEY and CDR2 is SVGEGT in the germline V gene. CDR3 nucleotides: TGTGCCAGCACCCCGGCAGAGAGCTCCTACAATGAGCAGTTCTTC. This sequence encodes CASTPAESSYNEQFF.

This clone has more than one count but fewer than ten. This chain links TRBV6-2 or TRBV6-3 with TRBJ1-5; D possibly corresponds to TRBD1 (5 bases). Germline CDR1 and CDR2: MNHEY and SVGEGT. Trimming pared 2 bases from V and 3 bases from J, leaving 11 bases between. There are 15 residues in the CDR3. The CDR3 is CASSYSDSHNQPQHF. CDR3 DNA sequence: TGTGCCAGCAGTTACAGTGACAGTCACAATCAGCCCCAGCATTTT.

This chain connects TRBV7-2 to TRBJ2-1; TRBD2 is a possible D gene (6 bases). Per the germline V gene, CDR1 is SGHTA and CDR2 is FQGNSA. The V gene lost 5 bases and the J gene lost 1 base, with 12 bases spanning the gap. The CDR3 covers 15 residues. Here the CDR3 DNA reads TGTGCCAGCAGCCAGGATAGCGGTTCCTACAATGAGCAGTTCTTC. It translates to CASSQDSGSYNEQFF. The full variable domain, rest sourced from reference TRBV7-2 and TRBJ2-1, is GAGVSQSPSNKVTEKGKDVELRCDPISGHTALYWYRQSLGQGLEFLIYFQGNSAPDKSGLPSDRFSAERTGGSVSTLTIQRTQQEDSAVYLCASSQDSGSYNEQFFGPGTRLTVL.

This chain links TRBV7-2 with TRBJ2-5, with 9 nucleotides matching TRBD2. Trimming removed 4 bases from V and 5 bases from J; junction bases left unmatched: 5. CDR3 length equals 14 residues. Germline CDR1 is SGHTA and CDR2 is FQGNSA. CDR3 region: CASSSTSGWETQYF. In DNA, the CDR3 is TGTGCCAGCAGCTCTACTAGCGGGTGGGAGACCCAGTACTTC. The entire variable domain, with the rest obtained from reference TRBV7-2 and TRBJ2-5, is as follows: GAGVSQSPSNKVTEKGKDVELRCDPISGHTALYWYRQSLGQGLEFLIYFQGNSAPDKSGLPSDRFSAERTGGSVSTLTIQRTQQEDSAVYLCASSSTSGWETQYFGPGTRLLVL.

J is TRBJ2-7 and V is TRBV3-1 (or the pseudogene TRBV3-2), with D uncertain. With 5 bases removed from V and 3 bases from J, the gap between germline ends came to 5 bases. Germline V gene sequence: CDR1 LGHDT, CDR2 YNNKEL (reference sequence). The CDR3 loop spans 11 amino acids. CDR3 region: CASSTHYEQYF. CDR3 bases: TGTGCCAGCAGCACTCACTACGAGCAGTACTTC.

Remarks on this clone: Other DNA sequences in this sample translate to the same CDR3. This rearrangement joins TRBV7-2 to TRBJ2-3, with D perhaps TRBD1 or TRBD2 (5 bases each). The CDR3 length is 12 residues. Germline V gene lookup returns CDR1 SGHTA and CDR2 FQGNSA. V lost 4 bases and J 4 bases, leaving 6 bases between the germline ends. The CDR3 reads CASSSGPDTQYF. The CDR3 DNA sequence: TGTGCCAGCAGCTCGGGGCCAGATACGCAGTATTTT.

This rearrangement joins TRBV19 to TRBJ2-5; no reliable D call. This CDR3 has 15 residues. Germline-derived CDR1 and CDR2 are LNHDA and SQIVND (reference sequence). Trimming took off 5 bases at V and 4 bases at J, with 17 bases between the two ends. The CDR3 here is CASSPKGLDGETQYF. CDR3 DNA sequence: TGTGCCAGTAGTCCAAAGGGTCTAGACGGAGAGACCCAGTACTTC.

In the case of this clone: The same CDR3 is also encoded by other DNA sequences in this sample. The chain uses TRBV5-1 and TRBJ1-2; D not resolved. Germline V gene lookup returns CDR1 SGHRS and CDR2 YFSETQ. The CDR3 runs 13 residues. With 0 bases removed from V and 2 bases from J, the gap between germline ends came to 5 bases. CDR3: CASSLGGNYGYTF. The CDR3 DNA reads as TGCGCCAGCAGCTTGGGCGGGAACTATGGCTACACCTTC.

This chain uses TRBV28 with TRBJ2-2; D ambiguous. Germline V CDR1 and CDR2: MDHEN, SYDVKM. Trimming took off 10 bases at V and 5 bases at J, with 14 bases between the two ends. The CDR3 covers 13 residues. CDR3 sequence: CATETPSTGELFF. CDR3 DNA sequence: TGTGCCACCGAAACCCCGAGTACCGGGGAGCTGTTTTTT.

V is TRBV18 and J is TRBJ2-5; D uncertain. CDR3 size: 13 residues. V was pared by 6 bases and J by 5 bases, with 13 bases between. Per germline, CDR1 KGHSH and CDR2 LQKENI. The CDR3 nucleotides are TGTGCCAGCTCCCTACCGACGGTCGAGACCCAGTACTTC. Translating it yields CASSLPTVETQYF. The whole variable domain, remainder taken from reference TRBV18 and TRBJ2-5, is NAGVMQNPRHLVRRRGQEARLRCSPMKGHSHVYWYRQLPEEGLKFMVYLQKENIIDESGMPKERFSAEFPKEGPSILRIQQVVRGDSAAYFCASSLPTVETQYFGPGTRLLVL.

This chain links TRBV2 with TRBJ1-2; D gene uncertain. Trimming stripped 7 bases from V and 0 bases from J, with 6 bases between. The CDR3 contains 12 residues. Germline V lookup: CDR1 SNHLY, CDR2 FYNNEI. CDR3 in DNA: TGTGCCAGCAAGGCAGCTAACTATGGCTACACCTTC. Its protein is CASKAANYGYTF.

The sample holds many counts of this clone. This chain links TRBV11-3 with TRBJ1-3; no firm D call. CDR3 length: 12 amino acids. V gave up 5 bases and J gave up 8 bases, with 10 bases separating them. From germline, CDR1 is SGHNT and CDR2 YENEEA. Here the CDR3 reads CASSLGSDTIYF. CDR3 in DNA: TGTGCCAGCAGCCTTGGGTCGGACACCATATATTTT.

The chain uses TRBV6-2 or TRBV6-3 and TRBJ2-1, with 9 bases that match TRBD2. This CDR3 is built from 17 residues. The V gene end was trimmed by 0 bases and the J gene end by 4 bases; junction bases not matched to a gene: 7. Germline CDR1 reads MNHEY; CDR2 reads SVGEGT. The CDR3 bases are TGTGCCAGCAGTTACTCGATATCGGCGGGAGGGTACAATGAGCAGTTCTTC. It translates to CASSYSISAGGYNEQFF.

This chain uses TRBV7-8 with TRBJ2-7; weak D call: TRBD1 (6 bases). The ends were cut back, 5 bases at V and 2 bases at J, with 13 bases in the middle. Germline V gene data show CDR1 as SGHVS and CDR2 as FQNEAQ. The CDR3 runs 14 residues. The CDR3 region has the DNA TGTGCCAGCAGCACCCACGGGACAACCTACGAGCAGTACTTC. It is translated as CASSTHGTTYEQYF.

This chain uses TRBV12-3 or TRBV12-4 with TRBJ2-7, with unresolved D. The CDR3 has 11 amino acids. V gave up 4 bases and J gave up 2 bases, with 3 bases separating them. In DNA, the CDR3 is TGTGCCAGCAGTTCCACCTACGAGCAGTACTTC. Amino acids: CASSSTYEQYF.

J is TRBJ2-3 and V is TRBV7-9; D is undetermined. The ends were cut back, 5 bases at V and 2 bases at J, with 14 bases in the middle. The CDR3 consists of 15 residues. Germline CDR1 SEHNR, CDR2 FQNEAQ (reference sequence). The CDR3 DNA reads as TGTGCCAGCAGCACCTTTAGGGCCTACACAGATACGCAGTATTTT. Its translation: CASSTFRAYTDTQYF.

This clone was counted a single time. This chain connects TRBV6-2 or TRBV6-3 to TRBJ2-7; D perhaps matches TRBD1 (5 bases). Per germline, CDR1 MNHEY and CDR2 SVGEGT. The CDR3 runs to 16 residues. The ends were cut back, 5 bases at V and 2 bases at J, with 19 bases in the middle. The CDR3 region is CASSKVGRAGTYEQYF. The CDR3 DNA reads as TGTGCCAGCAGTAAGGTGGGCAGGGCAGGGACCTACGAGCAGTACTTC.

This clone was seen only once. The CDR3 reads CAIRDRVYNEQFF. The CDR3, as DNA: TGTGCCATCCGGGACAGGGTCTACAATGAGCAGTTCTTC. The chain joins TRBV24-1 to TRBJ2-1; TRBD1 matches at 9 bases. Germline-derived CDR1 and CDR2 are KGHDR and SFDVKD. The V and J ends lost 11 bases and 3 bases, in that order; junction bases with no gene match: 4. The CDR3 contains 13 residues.

The chain links TRBV5-5 to TRBJ2-1; 12 nucleotides match TRBD2. The V and J ends lost 0 bases and 9 bases, in that order; junction bases with no gene match: 7. Germline V lookup: CDR1 SGHKS, CDR2 YYEKEE (reference sequence). The CDR3 is 16 residues long. CDR3 nucleotides: TGTGCCAGCAGCTTGGTTCTAGCGGGAGGGCAGGGTGAGCAGTTCTTC. Translation gives CASSLVLAGGQGEQFF.

The sample holds one count of this clone. This chain uses TRBV30 with TRBJ1-5; tentatively, D is TRBD1 (5 bases). Trimming left V 3 bases short and J 2 bases short, with 11 bases between. The CDR3 spans 14 residues. The V gene's germline CDR1 is GTSNPN and CDR2 SVGIG (reference sequence). The CDR3 DNA follows: TGTGCCTGGAGCCAGGGAGTCGGCAATCAGCCCCAGCATTTT. Its translation is CAWSQGVGNQPQHF.

CDR3 in amino acids: CASSVEPRSANEQFF. For the CDR3, the DNA is TGTGCCAGCAGCGTAGAACCCCGCTCGGCCAATGAGCAGTTCTTC. The rearrangement links TRBV9 to TRBJ2-1; no clear D gene. V was shortened by 0 bases and J by 6 bases, with 13 bases between the two germline ends. The length of the CDR3 is 15 residues. From germline, CDR1 is SGDLS and CDR2 YYNGEE.

The V gene is TRBV6-5, the J gene TRBJ1-3; D unresolved. The CDR3 totals 13 residues. V gave up 0 bases and J gave up 2 bases, with 2 bases separating them. The germline CDR1 and CDR2 sequences are MNHEY and SVGAGI. CDR3 sequence: CASSYSTGNTIYF. DNA for the CDR3: TGTGCCAGCAGTTACTCGACTGGAAACACCATATATTTT.

The chain couples TRBV9 to TRBJ2-7; D ambiguous. In germline, CDR1 is SGDLS, CDR2 YYNGEE. This CDR3 region has 14 residues. The V gene lost 2 bases and the J gene lost 2 bases, with 11 bases spanning the gap. The CDR3 reads CASSVSDGPYEQYF. The CDR3 DNA sequence: TGTGCCAGCAGCGTGTCGGACGGCCCCTACGAGCAGTACTTC.

This clone has just one count. The rearrangement links TRBV5-1 to TRBJ1-1; D is unresolved. With 0 bases removed from V and 4 bases from J, the gap between germline ends came to 13 bases. The CDR3 sequence is 15 residues long. CDR1 and CDR2 from the germline V gene are SGHRS and YFSETQ. This chain's CDR3 is CASSLVTLGSTEAFF. For the CDR3, the DNA is TGCGCCAGCAGCTTGGTGACATTGGGGAGCACTGAAGCTTTCTTT.

Here the CDR3 reads CASRTSGSPRYETQYF. The CDR3 DNA reads as TGTGCCAGCAGGACTAGCGGGAGCCCCAGATACGAGACCCAGTACTTC. This sequence joins TRBV2 and TRBJ2-5, with 12 bases lining up with TRBD2. The length of the CDR3 is 16 residues. The germline gives CDR1 SNHLY, CDR2 FYNNEI. The V segment lost 6 bases and the J segment 5 bases; nucleotides outside the gene matches: 10.